These 26 T cell receptor beta chains share one sample of origin, sequenced in a study of blood T cell repertoires in COVID-19. Libraries were prepared by immunoSEQ multiplex PCR; TCRdb keeps only in-frame clonotypes and omits some of them. Seen here are approximately 300,000 clones, 80% to 90% observed once, and the top ten hold over 4%. Material for sequencing was PBMCs or T cells enriched from blood (not recorded which). The receptors here all came from a woman in her twenties or thirties who had recovered from COVID-19.

This chain links TRBV7-9 with TRBJ1-2; tentatively, D is TRBD1 (5 bases). Germline CDR1 and CDR2: SEHNR and FQNEAQ (reference sequence). The germline V and J ends were trimmed by 0 bases and 0 bases, with 17 bases remaining between them. This CDR3 comprises 18 residues. The CDR3 DNA reads as TGTGCCAGCAGCTTAGCGGTTCAGGGCGCCTACTCTAACTATGGCTACACCTTC. It encodes CASSLAVQGAYSNYGYTF. Based on the CDR3 plus reference TRBV7-9 and TRBJ1-2, the full variable domain is DTGVSQNPRHKITKRGQNVTFRCDPISEHNRLYWYRQTLGQGPEFLTYFQNEAQLEKSRLLSDRFSAERPKGSFSTLEIQRTEQGDSAMYLCASSLAVQGAYSNYGYTFGSGTRLTVV.

This chain uses TRBV4-1 with TRBJ2-7; 12 nucleotides match TRBD1. The germline V gene encodes CDR1 MGHRA and CDR2 YSYEKL. This CDR3 region has 16 residues. Trimming cost V 3 bases and J 6 bases; bases outside gene matches: 9. The CDR3 bases are TGCGCCAGCAGCCATGAAAGGGGACAGGGGGCAAGCGAGCAGTACTTC. Encoded protein: CASSHERGQGASEQYF.

The CDR3 loop reads CASSLPGLNQPQHF. The CDR3 nucleotides read TGTGCCAGCAGCTTACCTGGGCTCAATCAGCCCCAGCATTTT. The chain employs TRBV7-9 and TRBJ1-5; D gene unclear. Trimming stripped 2 bases from V and 3 bases from J, with 8 bases between. CDR1 and CDR2 from the germline V gene are SEHNR and FQNEAQ (reference sequence). This CDR3 has 14 residues.

The table lists this clone with a count of one. In nucleotides, the CDR3 is TGTGCCAGCAGCTTAGTGCTCTGGCCGGGACAGGGGGCGACCTACGAGCAGTACTTC. Protein sequence: CASSLVLWPGQGATYEQYF. The chain employs TRBV7-9 and TRBJ2-7, with 12 bases lining up with TRBD1. V dropped 1 base and J dropped 2; count of bases not matched to a gene: 12. This CDR3 spans 19 amino acids. From germline, CDR1 is SEHNR and CDR2 FQNEAQ (reference sequence).

The rearrangement uses TRBV3-1 (or the pseudogene TRBV3-2) and TRBJ1-1; 8 bases fit TRBD1. In germline, CDR1 is LGHDT, CDR2 YNNKEL (reference sequence). The CDR3 has 13 residues. V lost 4 bases to trimming and J lost 11 bases; unmatched junction nucleotides: 9. The CDR3 DNA follows: TGTGCCAGCAGCCCACACAGGGGGTACGGCGCTTTCTTT. Its protein is CASSPHRGYGAFF.

The CDR3 DNA is TGCGCCAGCAGCTTGGCCGGGACTAGCGGTACAGATACGCAGTATTTT. Residues: CASSLAGTSGTDTQYF. The gene calls are TRBV5-1 and TRBJ2-3; 11 nucleotides match TRBD2. The CDR3 totals 16 residues. Germline CDR1 is SGHRS and CDR2 is YFSETQ. J lost 3 bases, V lost 0 bases, and 3 bases had no gene match.

V gene TRBV28 combines with J gene TRBJ1-2, with TRBD1 matching 9 bases. The CDR3 loop spans 15 amino acids. Germline CDR1 is MDHEN and CDR2 is SYDVKM. V dropped 7 bases and J dropped 4; count of bases not matched to a gene: 10. In DNA, the CDR3 is TGTGCCAGCACCGGACAGGGGAGGTTCGGCTATGGCTACACCTTC. Its translation is CASTGQGRFGYGYTF.

This sequence joins TRBV27 and TRBJ2-7; 7 nucleotides match TRBD1. The V gene's germline CDR1 is MNHEY and CDR2 SMNVEV (reference sequence). V shed 6 bases, J shed 2 bases, and the junction held 10 bases outside the gene matches. This CDR3 spans 15 amino acids. DNA for the CDR3: TGTGCCAGCAGAAAAACCGAGACAGGGACCTACGAGCAGTACTTC. The encoded protein is CASRKTETGTYEQYF.

J is TRBJ2-7 and V is TRBV6-6; D is perhaps TRBD2 (5 bases). Trimming took off 6 bases at V and 6 bases at J, with 21 bases between the two ends. The V gene's germline CDR1 is MNHNY and CDR2 SVGAGI (reference sequence). There are 15 residues in the CDR3. The DNA for the CDR3 is TGTGCCAGCAGCCCCAGGAGCGGACCCCGGCTCGAGCAGTACTTC. It is translated as CASSPRSGPRLEQYF.

This chain connects TRBV5-4 to TRBJ2-3; a possible D gene is TRBD2 (6 bases). Germline V lookup: CDR1 SGHNT, CDR2 YYREEE (reference sequence). V lost 5 bases, J lost 5 bases, and 18 bases lay in between. This CDR3 has 15 amino acids. The CDR3 here is CASSPILAAEDTQYF. CDR3 nucleotide sequence: TGTGCCAGCAGTCCTATACTAGCCGCCGAAGATACGCAGTATTTT.

The chain carries TRBV7-2 and TRBJ1-5; D is perhaps TRBD1 (5 bases). Germline values: CDR1 SGHTA, CDR2 FQGNSA. Trimming removed 2 bases from V and 7 bases from J, with 12 bases in between. This CDR3 is built from 14 residues. The CDR3 loop reads CASSLNQGSQPQHF. The CDR3 DNA reads TGTGCCAGCAGCTTAAATCAGGGATCCCAGCCCCAGCATTTT.

This clone was counted between two and nine times. The J gene is TRBJ2-7, the V gene TRBV4-2; D remains ambiguous. This CDR3 is 14 amino acids long. Germline CDR1 is LGHNA and CDR2 is YNFKEQ. V lost 0 bases, J lost 3 bases, and 9 bases lay in between. CDR3 loop: CASSQDRRSYEQYF. CDR3 DNA sequence: TGTGCCAGCAGCCAAGATCGCCGGAGCTACGAGCAGTACTTC.

The chain uses TRBV2 and TRBJ2-7; D is possibly TRBD1 (6 bases). The length of the CDR3 is 12 residues. The germline V gene encodes CDR1 SNHLY and CDR2 FYNNEI. Trimming took off 7 bases at V and 3 bases at J, with 10 bases between the two ends. Here the CDR3 reads CASITGNYEQYF. The CDR3 DNA follows: TGTGCCAGCATCACAGGGAACTACGAGCAGTACTTC.

The gene calls are TRBV15 and TRBJ2-1; 9 bases agree with TRBD2. The CDR3 length is 15 residues. After removal of 1 base from V and 7 bases from J, the junction contained 5 bases not matched to a gene. Germline CDR1 and CDR2: LNHNV and YYDKDF (reference sequence). CDR3 residues: CATSRVAGGGNEQFF. The CDR3 DNA follows: TGTGCCACCAGCAGAGTGGCGGGGGGGGGAAATGAGCAGTTCTTC.

The chain couples TRBV7-2 to TRBJ2-3; tentative D call: TRBD2 (6 bases). The CDR3 is made up of 14 amino acids. Trimming took off 4 bases at V and 6 bases at J, with 14 bases between the two ends. The germline V gene encodes CDR1 SGHTA and CDR2 FQGNSA. The CDR3 reads CASSSRSSGDTQYF. The CDR3 DNA reads TGTGCCAGCAGCTCACGGTCGAGCGGGGATACGCAGTATTTT.

The V gene is TRBV6-1, the J gene TRBJ1-1, with D unclear. CDR1 is MNHNS, CDR2 SASEGT, per germline. V lost 2 bases to trimming and J lost 4 bases, with 11 bases between them. This CDR3 region has 14 residues. The CDR3 reads CASSELRRTTEAFF. For the CDR3, the DNA is TGTGCCAGCAGTGAATTGCGGAGGACCACTGAAGCTTTCTTT.

The chain is built from TRBV9 and TRBJ2-1, with TRBD2 matching 11 bases. The junction had 4 bases not matched to a gene; V was cut back by 3 bases and J by 5 bases. The CDR3 has 15 residues. Germline lookup yields CDR1 SGDLS and CDR2 YYNGEE. Here the CDR3 DNA reads TGTGCCAGCAGCGGACTAGCGGGGTTCGACAATGAGCAGTTCTTC. This gives the protein CASSGLAGFDNEQFF.

The rearrangement links TRBV19 to TRBJ1-1; D is undetermined. The CDR3 sequence is 18 residues long. Germline V gene sequence: CDR1 LNHDA, CDR2 SQIVND (reference sequence). The V end was cut by 2 bases, the J end by 4 bases, with 23 bases between. The CDR3 loop is CASSIIGRRARVATEAFF. The CDR3 DNA reads as TGTGCCAGTAGTATAATTGGTCGGAGGGCAAGGGTAGCCACTGAAGCTTTCTTT.

This sequence joins TRBV5-1 and TRBJ2-3; D is possibly TRBD2 (7 bases). Trimming removed 0 bases from V and 5 bases from J, with 10 bases in between. The CDR3 length is 14 residues. Germline-derived CDR1 and CDR2 are SGHRS and YFSETQ. In DNA form, the CDR3 reads TGCGCCAGCAGCTTGGAGGGGGGGCAAGATACGCAGTATTTT. The encoded protein is CASSLEGGQDTQYF.

The rearrangement links TRBV7-3 to TRBJ2-1; 10 bases match TRBD2. Germline V gene sequence: CDR1 SGHTA, CDR2 FQGTGA. The CDR3 length is 15 residues. V lost 2 bases to trimming and J lost 2 bases; unmatched junction nucleotides: 0. CDR3 nucleotides: TGTGCCAGCAGCTTACTAGCGGGGGCCTACAATGAGCAGTTCTTC. Translation: CASSLLAGAYNEQFF.

This clone was observed a single time. The J gene is TRBJ1-2, the V gene TRBV5-1; D may be TRBD1 (6 bases). Germline CDR1 reads SGHRS; CDR2 reads YFSETQ. The germline V and J ends were trimmed by 4 bases and 8 bases, with 18 bases remaining between them. This CDR3 spans 14 amino acids. The CDR3 DNA sequence: TGCGCCAGCAGCGTGGGAGGGACACCGGGGGGCTACACCTTC. Translating gives CASSVGGTPGGYTF.

The chain combines TRBV30 with TRBJ2-2, with D possibly matching TRBD1 (7 bases). This CDR3 comprises 15 residues. Germline V gives CDR1 GTSNPN, CDR2 SVGIG (reference sequence). V was pared by 1 base and J by 5 bases, with 14 bases between. CDR3: CAWSDRGGRTGELFF. In nucleotides, the CDR3 is TGTGCCTGGAGTGACAGGGGAGGCCGTACCGGGGAGCTGTTTTTT.

The chain couples TRBV2 to TRBJ2-7; 11 bases map to TRBD1. The CDR3 is made up of 14 amino acids. Germline assignment: CDR1 SNHLY and CDR2 FYNNEI. Losses at the gene ends were 4 bases for V and 6 bases for J; bases not matched to a gene: 5. CDR3 coding DNA: TGTGCCAGCAGTGCGGGACAGGGGGGCCTCGAGCAGTACTTC. This translates into CASSAGQGGLEQYF.

This clone was detected a few times. The CDR3 region is CASSQDTATEAFF. DNA for the CDR3: TGTGCCAGCAGCCAAGATACTGCCACTGAAGCTTTCTTT. The chain combines TRBV3-1 (or the pseudogene TRBV3-2) with TRBJ1-1; D call uncertain. Germline-derived CDR1 and CDR2 are LGHDT and YNNKEL (reference sequence). The CDR3 runs to 13 residues. Trimming cost V 0 bases and J 4 bases, with 6 bases left between them.

V usage is TRBV5-1 and J usage is TRBJ2-3; a weak D match, TRBD2 (6 bases). CDR1 is SGHRS and CDR2 is YFSETQ in the germline V gene. Trimming stripped 2 bases from V and 3 bases from J, with 13 bases between. The CDR3 is 15 amino acids. DNA of the CDR3: TGCGCCAGCAGCTTCGGCCTAGCGTCGACAGATACGCAGTATTTT. Protein sequence: CASSFGLASTDTQYF.

The chain couples TRBV18 to TRBJ1-2; the match to TRBD1 covers 8 bases. V was clipped by 3 bases and J by 5 bases; unmatched bases: 14. CDR1 is KGHSH, CDR2 LQKENI, per germline. The CDR3 length is 17 residues. DNA for the CDR3: TGTGCCAGCTCACCGCAGGACAGGGTTGTAGTAGCGTATGGCTACACCTTC. The encoded protein is CASSPQDRVVVAYGYTF. Drawing the rest from reference TRBV18 and TRBJ1-2, the complete variable domain is NAGVMQNPRHLVRRRGQEARLRCSPMKGHSHVYWYRQLPEEGLKFMVYLQKENIIDESGMPKERFSAEFPKEGPSILRIQQVVRGDSAAYFCASSPQDRVVVAYGYTFGSGTRLTVV.